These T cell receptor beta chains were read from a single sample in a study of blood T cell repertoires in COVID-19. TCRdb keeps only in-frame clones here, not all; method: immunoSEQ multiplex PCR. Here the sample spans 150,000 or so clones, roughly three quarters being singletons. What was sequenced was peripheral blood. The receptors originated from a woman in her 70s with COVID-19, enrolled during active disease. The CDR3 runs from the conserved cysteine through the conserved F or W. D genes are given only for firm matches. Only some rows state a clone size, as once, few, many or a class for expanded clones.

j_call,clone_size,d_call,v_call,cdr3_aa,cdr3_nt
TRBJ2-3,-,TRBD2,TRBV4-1,CASSQVALAGGPTDTQYF,TGCGCCAGCAGCCAAGTTGCGCTAGCGGGGGGGCCGACAGATACGCAGTATTTT
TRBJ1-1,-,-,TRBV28,CASSLNGRGTAFF,TGTGCCAGCAGTTTAAACGGCAGGGGCACGGCTTTCTTT
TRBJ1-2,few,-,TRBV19,CASSRAGGANGYTF,TGTGCCAGTAGTCGCGCGGGGGGGGCCAATGGCTACACCTTC
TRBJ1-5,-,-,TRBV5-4,CASSLGGPGASNQPQHF,TGTGCCAGCAGCTTGGGGGGGCCGGGTGCGAGCAATCAGCCCCAGCATTTT
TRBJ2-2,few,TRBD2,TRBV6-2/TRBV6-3,CASSYVGGVPTGELFF,TGTGCCAGCAGTTACGTCGGGGGGGTGCCCACCGGGGAGCTGTTTTTT
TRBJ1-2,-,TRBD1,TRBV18,CASSPSGQGNYGYTF,TGTGCCAGCTCACCATCGGGACAGGGGAACTATGGCTACACCTTC
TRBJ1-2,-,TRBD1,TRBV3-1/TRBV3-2,CASSLRGHYGYTF,TGTGCCAGCAGCCTTAGGGGGCACTATGGCTACACCTTC
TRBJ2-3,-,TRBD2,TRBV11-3,CASSFTSGGPVTDTQYF,TGTGCCAGCAGCTTTACTAGCGGGGGGCCCGTCACAGATACGCAGTATTTT
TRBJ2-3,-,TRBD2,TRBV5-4,CASSLAVSGGSTDTQYF,TGTGCCAGCAGCTTGGCGGTTAGCGGGGGAAGCACAGATACGCAGTATTTT
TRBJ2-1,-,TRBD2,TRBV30,CAWNNPGLAGGPGEQFF,TGTGCCTGGAATAACCCGGGACTAGCGGGGGGGCCGGGTGAGCAGTTCTTC
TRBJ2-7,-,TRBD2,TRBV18,CASSLVASGGDEQYF,TGTGCCAGCTCACTCGTGGCTAGCGGGGGGGACGAGCAGTACTTC
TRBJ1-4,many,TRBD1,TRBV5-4,CASSSSDRGFEKLFF,TGTGCCAGCAGCTCGTCCGACAGGGGATTCGAAAAACTGTTTTTT
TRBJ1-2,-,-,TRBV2,CASKEVRGYTF,TGTGCCAGCAAGGAGGTGAGGGGCTACACCTTC